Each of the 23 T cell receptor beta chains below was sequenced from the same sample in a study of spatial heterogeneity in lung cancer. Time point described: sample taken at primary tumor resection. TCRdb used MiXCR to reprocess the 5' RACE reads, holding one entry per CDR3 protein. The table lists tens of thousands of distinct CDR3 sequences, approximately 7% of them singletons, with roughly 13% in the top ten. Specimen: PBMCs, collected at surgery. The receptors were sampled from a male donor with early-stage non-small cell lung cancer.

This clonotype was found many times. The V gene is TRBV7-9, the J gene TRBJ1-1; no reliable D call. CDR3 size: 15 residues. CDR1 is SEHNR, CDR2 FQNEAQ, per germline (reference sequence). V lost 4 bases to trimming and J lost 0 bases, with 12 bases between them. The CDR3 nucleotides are TGTGCCAGCAGCTCCCTCAGTCGAATGAACACTGAAGCTTTCTTT. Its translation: CASSSLSRMNTEAFF. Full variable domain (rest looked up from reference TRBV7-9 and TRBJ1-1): DTGVSQNPRHKITKRGQNVTFRCDPISEHNRLYWYRQTLGQGPEFLTYFQNEAQLEKSRLLSDRFSAERPKGSFSTLEIQRTEQGDSAMYLCASSSLSRMNTEAFFGQGTRLTVV.

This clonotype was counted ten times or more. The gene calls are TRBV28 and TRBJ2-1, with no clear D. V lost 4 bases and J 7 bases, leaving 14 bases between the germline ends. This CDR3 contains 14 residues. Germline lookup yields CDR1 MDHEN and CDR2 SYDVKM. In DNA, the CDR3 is TGTGCCAGCAGTTCCCGGGCCCGAAAGAATGAGCAGTTCTTC. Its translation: CASSSRARKNEQFF.

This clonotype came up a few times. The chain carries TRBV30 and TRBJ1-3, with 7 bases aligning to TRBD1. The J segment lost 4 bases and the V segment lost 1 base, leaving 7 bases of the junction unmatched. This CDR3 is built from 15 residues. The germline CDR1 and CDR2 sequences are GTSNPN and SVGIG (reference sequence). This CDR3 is CAWSGDRSQGNTIYF. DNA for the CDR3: TGTGCCTGGAGTGGGGACAGAAGTCAAGGAAACACCATATATTTT.

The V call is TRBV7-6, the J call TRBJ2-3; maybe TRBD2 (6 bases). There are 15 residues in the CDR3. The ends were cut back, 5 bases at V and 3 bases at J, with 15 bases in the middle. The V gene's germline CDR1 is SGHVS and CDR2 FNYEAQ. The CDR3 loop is CASSRTGEGTDTQYF. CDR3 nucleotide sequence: TGTGCCAGCAGCCGGACGGGAGAGGGTACAGATACGCAGTATTTT. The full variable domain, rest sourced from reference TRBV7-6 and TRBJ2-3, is GAGVSQSPRYKVTKRGQDVALRCDPISGHVSLYWYRQALGQGPEFLTYFNYEAQQDKSGLPNDRFSAERPEGSISTLTIQRTEQRDSAMYRCASSRTGEGTDTQYFGPGTRLTVL.

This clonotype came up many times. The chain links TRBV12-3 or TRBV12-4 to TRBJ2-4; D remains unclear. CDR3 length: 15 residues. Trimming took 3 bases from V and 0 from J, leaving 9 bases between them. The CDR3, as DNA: TGTGCCAGCAGTTTGTCGGAACTAGCCAAAAACATTCAGTACTTC. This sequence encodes CASSLSELAKNIQYF.

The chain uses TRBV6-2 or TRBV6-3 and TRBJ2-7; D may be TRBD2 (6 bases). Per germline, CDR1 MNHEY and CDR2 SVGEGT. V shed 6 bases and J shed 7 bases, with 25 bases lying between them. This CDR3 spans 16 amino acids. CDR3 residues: CASSRLELAGGREQYF. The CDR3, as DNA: TGTGCCAGCAGCCGCCTCGAACTAGCAGGAGGGCGAGAGCAGTACTTC.

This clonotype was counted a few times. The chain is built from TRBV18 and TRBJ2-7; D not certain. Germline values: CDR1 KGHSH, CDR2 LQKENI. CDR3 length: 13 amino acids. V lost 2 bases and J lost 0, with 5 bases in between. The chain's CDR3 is CASSPALSYEQYF. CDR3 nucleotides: TGTGCCAGCTCACCAGCCCTCTCCTACGAGCAGTACTTC. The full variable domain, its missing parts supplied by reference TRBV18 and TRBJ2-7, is NAGVMQNPRHLVRRRGQEARLRCSPMKGHSHVYWYRQLPEEGLKFMVYLQKENIIDESGMPKERFSAEFPKEGPSILRIQQVVRGDSAAYFCASSPALSYEQYFGPGTRLTVT.

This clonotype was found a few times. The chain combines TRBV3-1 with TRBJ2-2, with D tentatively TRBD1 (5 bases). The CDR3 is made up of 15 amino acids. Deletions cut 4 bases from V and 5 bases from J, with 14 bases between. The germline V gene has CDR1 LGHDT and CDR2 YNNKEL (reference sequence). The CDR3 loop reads CASSRAAGITGELFF. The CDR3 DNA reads TGTGCCAGCAGCCGTGCGGCAGGGATAACCGGGGAGCTGTTTTTT.

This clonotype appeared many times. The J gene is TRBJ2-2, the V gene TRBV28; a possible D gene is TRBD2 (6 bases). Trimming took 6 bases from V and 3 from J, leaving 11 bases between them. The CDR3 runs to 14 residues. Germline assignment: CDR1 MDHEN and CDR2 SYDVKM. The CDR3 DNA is TGTGCCAGCAGCCCTACTAGCTACACCGGGGAGCTGTTTTTT. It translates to CASSPTSYTGELFF.

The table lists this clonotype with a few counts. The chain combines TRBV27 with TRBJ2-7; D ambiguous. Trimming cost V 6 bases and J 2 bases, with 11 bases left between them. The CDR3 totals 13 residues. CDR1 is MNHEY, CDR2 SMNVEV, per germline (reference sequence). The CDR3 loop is CASSTHGTYEQYF. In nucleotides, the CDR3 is TGTGCCAGCAGCACACACGGAACCTACGAGCAGTACTTC.

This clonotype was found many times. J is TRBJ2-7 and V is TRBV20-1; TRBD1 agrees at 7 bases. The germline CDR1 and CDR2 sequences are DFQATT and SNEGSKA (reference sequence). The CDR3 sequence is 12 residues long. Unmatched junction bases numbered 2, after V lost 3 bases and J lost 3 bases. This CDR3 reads CSARTGFYEQYF. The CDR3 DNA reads TGCAGTGCTAGGACAGGGTTCTACGAGCAGTACTTC.

CDR3 bases: TGTGCCAGCTCTTCAGGCCAGGCGGGAGAGACCCAGTACTTC. Translation: CASSSGQAGETQYF. The genes are TRBV7-8 and TRBJ2-5, with D maybe TRBD2 (5 bases). V lost 8 bases, J lost 4 bases, and 17 bases lay in between. Germline V gene lookup returns CDR1 SGHVS and CDR2 FQNEAQ. The CDR3 is made up of 14 amino acids.

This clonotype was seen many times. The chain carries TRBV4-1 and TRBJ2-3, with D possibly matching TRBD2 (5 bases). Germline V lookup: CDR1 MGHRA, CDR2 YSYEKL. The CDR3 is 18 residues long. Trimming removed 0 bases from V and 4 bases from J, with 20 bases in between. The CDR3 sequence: CASSQEAGLAPSPDTQYF. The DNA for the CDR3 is TGCGCCAGCAGCCAAGAGGCGGGTCTAGCCCCGAGCCCAGATACGCAGTATTTT.

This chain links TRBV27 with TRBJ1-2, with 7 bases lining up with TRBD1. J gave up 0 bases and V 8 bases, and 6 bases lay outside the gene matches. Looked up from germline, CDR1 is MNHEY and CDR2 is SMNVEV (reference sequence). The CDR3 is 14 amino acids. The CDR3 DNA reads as TGTGCCAGCCGGAGACAGGGCCCTAACTATGGCTACACCTTC. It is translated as CASRRQGPNYGYTF.

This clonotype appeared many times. The CDR3, as DNA: TGTGCCAGCAGTTACGAAGGGGGAACATATGGCTACACCTTC. This gives the protein CASSYEGGTYGYTF. The rearrangement links TRBV6-6 to TRBJ1-2, with D maybe TRBD1 (6 bases). This CDR3 is 14 amino acids long. Trimming left V 2 bases short and J 5 bases short, with 12 bases between. Germline lookup yields CDR1 MNHNY and CDR2 SVGAGI (reference sequence).

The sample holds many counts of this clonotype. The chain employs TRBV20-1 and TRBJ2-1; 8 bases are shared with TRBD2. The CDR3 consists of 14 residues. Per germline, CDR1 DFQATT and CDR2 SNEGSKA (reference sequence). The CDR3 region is CSPQAGGSYNEQFF. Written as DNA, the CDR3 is TGCTCTCCCCAGGCGGGAGGCTCCTACAATGAGCAGTTCTTC.

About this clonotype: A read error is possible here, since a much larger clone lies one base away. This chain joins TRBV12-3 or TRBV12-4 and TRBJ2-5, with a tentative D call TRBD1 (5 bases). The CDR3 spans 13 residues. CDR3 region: CASSLRGSETQNF. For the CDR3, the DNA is TGTGCCAGCAGTTTAAGGGGTTCCGAGACCCAGAACTTC.

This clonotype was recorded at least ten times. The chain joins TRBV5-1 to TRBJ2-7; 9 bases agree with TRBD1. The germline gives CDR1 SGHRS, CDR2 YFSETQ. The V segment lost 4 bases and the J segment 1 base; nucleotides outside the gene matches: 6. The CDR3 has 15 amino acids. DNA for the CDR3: TGCGCCAGCAGCCCGAGGGGGACAGGGTCCTACGAGCAGTACTTC. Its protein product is CASSPRGTGSYEQYF.

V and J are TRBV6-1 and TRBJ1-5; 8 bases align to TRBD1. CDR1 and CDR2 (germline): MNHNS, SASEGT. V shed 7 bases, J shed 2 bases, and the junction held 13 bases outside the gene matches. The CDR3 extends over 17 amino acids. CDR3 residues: CASTFGRGRVGNQPQHF. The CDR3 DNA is TGTGCCAGCACTTTCGGCAGGGGGCGAGTGGGCAATCAGCCCCAGCATTTT.

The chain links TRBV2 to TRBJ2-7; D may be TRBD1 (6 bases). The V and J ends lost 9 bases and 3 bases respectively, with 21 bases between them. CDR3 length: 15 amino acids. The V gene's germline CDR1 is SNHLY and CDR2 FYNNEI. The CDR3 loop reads CASSRDNTPLYEQYV. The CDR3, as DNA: TGTGCCAGTTCCCGGGACAATACGCCCCTCTACGAGCAGTACGTC.

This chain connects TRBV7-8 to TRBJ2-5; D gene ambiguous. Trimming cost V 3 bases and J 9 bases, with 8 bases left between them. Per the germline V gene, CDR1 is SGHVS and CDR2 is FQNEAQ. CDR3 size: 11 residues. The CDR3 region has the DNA TGTGCCAGCAGCTTTAGCAGTGCCCAGTACTTC. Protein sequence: CASSFSSAQYF.

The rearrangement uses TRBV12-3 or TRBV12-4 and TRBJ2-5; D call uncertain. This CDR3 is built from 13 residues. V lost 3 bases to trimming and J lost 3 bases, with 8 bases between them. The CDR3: CASSFRGEETQYF. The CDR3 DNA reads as TGTGCCAGCAGTTTCCGAGGAGAAGAGACCCAGTACTTC.

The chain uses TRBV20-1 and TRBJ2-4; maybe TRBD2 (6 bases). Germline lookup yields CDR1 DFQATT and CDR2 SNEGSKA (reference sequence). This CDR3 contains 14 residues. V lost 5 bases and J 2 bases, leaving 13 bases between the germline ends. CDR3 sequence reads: CSAQELATKNIQYF. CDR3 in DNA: TGCAGTGCTCAGGAACTAGCAACCAAAAACATTCAGTACTTC.